This is a list of T cell receptor beta chains from one sample in a study of blood T cell repertoires in COVID-19. The data were produced by immunoSEQ multiplex PCR, yet TCRdb's version contains in-frame clones alone and is incomplete. This sample carries tens of thousands of clones, more than 75% of them seen once, and the ten largest clones take around 1.3%. The sequenced sample was peripheral blood. The receptors were sampled from a man aged 55 to 70 with acute or convalescent COVID-19. Both conserved end residues are part of each CDR3. The D gene is left open where the match is weak. Size is omitted from some rows. Given values are once, few, many or a class for expanded clones.

>-|TRBV4-1|TRBJ1-2|-
TGCGCCAGCAGCCAGCAACCGGGACTGAACTATGGCTACACCTTC
CASSQQPGLNYGYTF
>-|TRBV15|TRBJ1-2|-
TGTGCCACCAGCAGAGAGGGGGCAGTCTCTAACTATGGCTACACCTTC
CATSREGAVSNYGYTF
>-|TRBV9|TRBJ1-3|-
TGTGCCAGCAGCTCTACGGGAAACACCATATATTTT
CASSSTGNTIYF
>once|TRBV7-2|TRBJ2-1|TRBD1
TGTGCCAGTGCCAGGGGGCGTAGAAATGAGCAGTTCTTC
CASARGRRNEQFF
>-|TRBV24-1|TRBJ2-1|-
TGTGCCACCAGTGATTCATTCGGGCAGGGCAGGCAGTTCTTC
CATSDSFGQGRQFF
>-|TRBV19|TRBJ1-6|-
TGTGCCAGTAGTAACAGGGAGGGAGCACCCCTCCACTTT
CASSNREGAPLHF
>-|TRBV3-1/TRBV3-2|TRBJ1-5|-
TGTGCCAGCAGCCGGGACAACGTGGGAAATCAGCCCCAGCATTTT
CASSRDNVGNQPQHF
>-|TRBV9|TRBJ2-7|TRBD1
TGTGCCAGCAGCCCCCACCCGGGACAGGGGGCTTCTGAGCAGTACTTC
CASSPHPGQGASEQYF
>-|TRBV5-1|TRBJ2-1|TRBD1
TGCGCCAGCAGCTTGGATCCAGGGGGTGGAAAGCAGTTCTTC
CASSLDPGGGKQFF
>-|TRBV7-2|TRBJ1-2|-
TGTGCCAGCAGCTCGCAGGGATATGGCTACACCTTC
CASSSQGYGYTF
>once|TRBV7-9|TRBJ2-7|TRBD2
TGTGCCAGCAGCTTCGCCATACAACTAGCGGGGGGCCACGAGCAGTACTTC
CASSFAIQLAGGHEQYF
>-|TRBV7-6|TRBJ2-7|TRBD1
TGTGCCAGCAGCGCAGGACCGGGACAGGGAAGTAGCGAGCAGTACTTC
CASSAGPGQGSSEQYF
>-|TRBV7-9|TRBJ1-5|-
TGTGCCAGCAGCCCAGCGGACAGACCGGATCAGCCCCAGCATTTT
CASSPADRPDQPQHF
>-|TRBV19|TRBJ1-2|TRBD1
TGTGCCAGTACCGAACAGGGGAACTATGGCTACACCTTC
CASTEQGNYGYTF
>-|TRBV2|TRBJ1-6|TRBD1
TGTGCCAGCACTGGCCAGGGGGTCTCTTCACCCCTCCACTTT
CASTGQGVSSPLHF
>-|TRBV2|TRBJ1-1|-
TGTGCCAGCAGTTGGGAGGCAGGGAAGATGAACACTGAAGCTTTCTTT
CASSWEAGKMNTEAFF
>-|TRBV29-1|TRBJ1-3|-
TGCAGCGTTGAAACAAGTCCGGGACACTCTGGAAACACCATATATTTT
CSVETSPGHSGNTIYF
>-|TRBV29-1|TRBJ1-1|-
TGCAGCGCTGCTAAGATGAACACTGAAGCTTTCTTT
CSAAKMNTEAFF
>few|TRBV7-2|TRBJ2-7|TRBD1
TGTGCCAGCAGCTTACCCGGGACAGGGCGCGAGCAGTACTTC
CASSLPGTGREQYF
>-|TRBV4-1|TRBJ1-1|TRBD1
TGCGCCAGCAGCTTTAGACAGGGGATGAACACTGAAGCTTTCTTT
CASSFRQGMNTEAFF
>-|TRBV24-1|TRBJ2-1|TRBD1
TGTGCCACCAGTGATACCGGGACAGGGTCGATTGAGCAGTTCTTC
CATSDTGTGSIEQFF
>-|TRBV18|TRBJ2-5|-
TGTGCCAGCTCACTGGGGGGATTTCAAGAGACCCAGTACTTC
CASSLGGFQETQYF
>-|TRBV5-6|TRBJ1-5|TRBD1
TGTGCCAGCAGCTTGCGGGACAGGCCATATCAGCCCCAGCATTTT
CASSLRDRPYQPQHF
>-|TRBV28|TRBJ1-1|TRBD1
TGTGCCAGCAGGCTCGGGACAGTACGGGCGGCTTTCTTT
CASRLGTVRAAFF
>-|TRBV11-2|TRBJ2-7|TRBD2
TGTGCCAGCAGCACGGGACTAGCGGGGGGAAAAACATACGAGCAGTACTTC
CASSTGLAGGKTYEQYF
>-|TRBV7-9|TRBJ1-1|TRBD1
TGTGCCAGCAGCTCACAGGGGATAGGGGCTGAAGCTTTCTTT
CASSSQGIGAEAFF